A selection of T cell receptor beta chains follows, all from one sample in a study of identifying expanded T cells in peripheral blood. Sequencing used immunoSEQ multiplex PCR; TCRdb keeps in-frame clones, though not all of them. Seen here are over 100,000 clones, 88% observed once, and the top ten hold 13% to 15%. Sequencing input: blood. These receptors were collected from a person between 18 and 69 years old in good health. Each CDR3 is given with its conserved first and last residue. The order of the fields is clone size, D gene, V gene, J gene, CDR3 protein, CDR3 DNA. The D gene is left open where the match is weak. Not every row has a clone size; where given, it reads once, few, many or a size class.

size: -
D: TRBD2
V: TRBV27
J: TRBJ2-7
CDR3: CASSPRTSGTTYEQYF
DNA: TGTGCCAGCAGTCCCAGGACTAGCGGGACGACCTACGAGCAGTACTTC

size: once
D: TRBD2
V: TRBV10-2
J: TRBJ2-1
CDR3: CASRPALAGVNEQFF
DNA: TGCGCCAGCAGACCAGCGCTGGCGGGAGTAAATGAGCAGTTCTTC

size: -
D: -
V: TRBV14
J: TRBJ2-7
CDR3: CASSQGGTEQYF
DNA: TGTGCCAGCAGCCAAGGGGGTACCGAGCAGTACTTC

size: once
D: -
V: TRBV6-6
J: TRBJ2-5
CDR3: CASRPNDGGETQYF
DNA: TGTGCCAGCAGACCAAACGACGGGGGAGAGACCCAGTACTTC

size: -
D: -
V: TRBV19
J: TRBJ1-5
CDR3: CASSNPLRTKIENQPQHF
DNA: TGTGCCAGTAGTAACCCACTAAGGACAAAGATCGAGAATCAGCCCCAGCATTTT

size: -
D: TRBD1
V: TRBV10-3
J: TRBJ1-3
CDR3: CAISAGQALFSGNTIYF
DNA: TGTGCCATCAGTGCAGGACAGGCCCTCTTCTCTGGAAACACCATATATTTT

size: -
D: TRBD1
V: TRBV5-1
J: TRBJ2-1
CDR3: CASSRSRAGGYNEQFF
DNA: TGCGCCAGCAGCCGATCGCGTGCAGGGGGCTATAATGAGCAGTTCTTC

size: -
D: TRBD2
V: TRBV9
J: TRBJ2-3
CDR3: CASSVTGGPDTQYF
DNA: TGTGCCAGCAGCGTGACGGGGGGGCCAGATACGCAGTATTTT

size: -
D: -
V: TRBV6-1
J: TRBJ2-7
CDR3: CASSGRDGTYEQYF
DNA: TGTGCCAGCAGTGGCCGGGACGGGACCTACGAGCAGTACTTC

size: -
D: TRBD1
V: TRBV16
J: TRBJ1-3
CDR3: CASSQRSDRAGNTIYF
DNA: TGTGCCAGCAGCCAAAGAAGCGACAGGGCCGGAAACACCATATATTTT

size: -
D: TRBD1
V: TRBV11-2
J: TRBJ2-5
CDR3: CASSLERAGTGIGETQYF
DNA: TGTGCCAGCAGCTTAGAGAGGGCCGGGACAGGGATCGGAGAGACCCAGTACTTC

size: -
D: -
V: TRBV4-3
J: TRBJ2-2
CDR3: CASSQDWQSHGELFF
DNA: TGCGCCAGCAGCCAAGATTGGCAGTCTCACGGGGAGCTGTTTTTT

size: -
D: -
V: TRBV7-9
J: TRBJ1-2
CDR3: CASSSIYSGPYGYTF
DNA: TGTGCCAGCAGCTCAATTTACAGTGGGCCCTATGGCTACACCTTC

size: -
D: -
V: TRBV19
J: TRBJ1-1
CDR3: CASSLTRSGTEAFF
DNA: TGTGCCAGTAGTCTGACCCGGTCAGGGACTGAAGCTTTCTTT

size: -
D: -
V: TRBV27
J: TRBJ2-7
CDR3: CASSSPERYDLWHF
DNA: TGTGCCAGCAGTTCACCCGAAAGGTACGATTTATGGCACTTC

size: once
D: -
V: TRBV18
J: TRBJ2-2
CDR3: CASSPSGGYNTGELFF
DNA: TGTGCCAGCTCACCGTCCGGGGGTTATAACACCGGGGAGCTGTTTTTT

size: -
D: TRBD2
V: TRBV14
J: TRBJ2-7
CDR3: CASRHEAGSEQYF
DNA: TGTGCCAGCAGGCATGAAGCGGGATCCGAGCAGTACTTC

size: -
D: -
V: TRBV2
J: TRBJ1-5
CDR3: CASRGALQPQHF
DNA: TGTGCCAGCAGGGGGGCCTTACAGCCCCAGCATTTT

size: -
D: -
V: TRBV6-5
J: TRBJ2-1
CDR3: CATKGYNEQFF
DNA: TGTGCCACCAAGGGGTACAATGAGCAGTTCTTC

size: -
D: TRBD1
V: TRBV18
J: TRBJ1-5
CDR3: CASSPTAGGSNSNQPQHF
DNA: TGTGCCAGCTCACCAACTGCAGGGGGGTCCAATAGCAATCAGCCCCAGCATTTT

size: -
D: -
V: TRBV2
J: TRBJ2-5
CDR3: CASSRSLQETQYF
DNA: TGTGCCAGCAGTAGGAGCCTCCAAGAGACCCAGTACTTC

size: -
D: TRBD1
V: TRBV6-1
J: TRBJ1-5
CDR3: CATSGQYSNQPQHF
DNA: TGTGCCACCTCGGGACAGTATAGCAATCAGCCCCAGCATTTT

size: -
D: TRBD1
V: TRBV6-5
J: TRBJ1-1
CDR3: CASRPGQANTEAFF
DNA: TGTGCCAGCAGACCGGGACAGGCGAACACTGAAGCTTTCTTT

size: -
D: -
V: TRBV27
J: TRBJ1-5
CDR3: CASSRELRQPQHF
DNA: TGTGCCAGCAGTCGGGAGTTGCGTCAGCCCCAGCATTTT

size: once
D: -
V: TRBV5-1
J: TRBJ2-1
CDR3: CASSLEASAHNEQFF
DNA: TGCGCCAGCAGCTTGGAGGCTAGCGCTCACAATGAGCAGTTCTTC

size: -
D: -
V: TRBV6-5
J: TRBJ2-2
CDR3: CASTGWRSDTGELFF
DNA: TGTGCCAGCACCGGCTGGAGGTCGGACACCGGGGAGCTGTTTTTT

size: -
D: -
V: TRBV18
J: TRBJ1-5
CDR3: CASSPGGNQPQHF
DNA: TGTGCCAGCTCACCAGGGGGAAATCAGCCCCAGCATTTT

size: -
D: TRBD1
V: TRBV19
J: TRBJ1-2
CDR3: CASSRDRVRYGYTF
DNA: TGTGCCAGTAGTAGGGACAGGGTGAGGTATGGCTACACCTTC

size: -
D: -
V: TRBV30
J: TRBJ1-4
CDR3: CAWRKQGLYEKLFF
DNA: TGTGCCTGGAGAAAACAGGGATTATACGAAAAACTGTTTTTT

size: -
D: -
V: TRBV28
J: TRBJ1-5
CDR3: CASSLWGEYQPQHF
DNA: TGTGCCAGCAGTTTATGGGGGGAGTATCAGCCCCAGCATTTT

size: few
D: -
V: TRBV4-1
J: TRBJ2-5
CDR3: CASSPSLGGQETQYF
DNA: TGCGCCAGCAGCCCCTCGCTTGGGGGCCAAGAGACCCAGTACTTC

size: -
D: -
V: TRBV9
J: TRBJ1-1
CDR3: CASSWGGVRDTEAFF
DNA: TGTGCCAGCAGTTGGGGAGGGGTGAGAGACACTGAAGCTTTCTTT

size: -
D: -
V: TRBV6-5
J: TRBJ2-5
CDR3: CASSYVAEDGETQYF
DNA: TGTGCCAGCAGTTACGTTGCGGAGGACGGAGAGACCCAGTACTTC

size: -
D: -
V: TRBV7-9
J: TRBJ1-3
CDR3: CASTPRGQTIGNTIYF
DNA: TGTGCCAGCACCCCCAGGGGACAAACGATAGGAAACACCATATATTTT

size: once
D: -
V: TRBV5-4
J: TRBJ1-1
CDR3: CASSLGGRRGTEAFF
DNA: TGTGCCAGCAGCTTGGGGGGCCGGAGGGGCACTGAAGCTTTCTTT

size: once
D: -
V: TRBV28
J: TRBJ2-5
CDR3: CASSLSSGNRETQYF
DNA: TGTGCCAGCAGTTTGTCATCCGGTAACCGGGAGACCCAGTACTTC

size: -
D: TRBD1
V: TRBV18
J: TRBJ1-2
CDR3: CASSPGTGDGYGYTF
DNA: TGTGCCAGCTCACCCGGGACAGGGGATGGCTATGGCTACACCTTC

size: -
D: TRBD2
V: TRBV19
J: TRBJ2-7
CDR3: CASSSWTSGSASSSYEQYF
DNA: TGTGCCAGTAGTAGCTGGACTAGCGGGAGCGCATCCAGCTCCTACGAGCAGTACTTC

size: -
D: -
V: TRBV7-8
J: TRBJ1-5
CDR3: CASSALWGGSNQPQHF
DNA: TGTGCCAGCAGCGCCCTTTGGGGAGGTAGCAATCAGCCCCAGCATTTT